This entry lists 12 T cell receptor beta chains sequenced from one sample in a study of blood T cells in healthy people across ages. Sample-barcoded 5' priming and a J-beta primer mix drove a second PCR of 7 to 11 cycles. TCRdb independently ran MiXCR on the 5' RACE reads; one entry per CDR3 protein. The sample holds 1.5 million to 2 million distinct CDR3 sequences, 30% to 40% seen once. Sequenced sample: blood. These receptors were obtained from a woman between 25 and 40 years old in good health.

This sequence joins TRBV27 and TRBJ2-4; D is uncertain. Matching the DNA end better, TRBJ2-7 makes the J call doubtful. Germline-derived CDR1 and CDR2 are MNHEY and SMNVEV (reference sequence). This CDR3 spans 18 amino acids. The CDR3 protein is CASSLMVNPRFPSYEQYF. DNA for the CDR3: TGTGCCAGCAGTTTAATGGTTAATCCCAGGTTTCCATCCTACGAGCAGTACTTC.

A remark on this clonotype: A much larger clone differs by one base, so this may be a read error. The V call is TRBV4-1, the J call TRBJ2-3, with D uncertain. The CDR3 length is 16 residues. The germline gives CDR1 MGHRA, CDR2 YSYEKL. CDR3 in DNA: TGCGCCAGCAGCCAAGTAATCGTTCTAGGTACAGATACGCCGTATTTT. Protein product: CASSQVIVLGTDTPYF.

The chain is built from TRBV11-2 and TRBJ1-5; D unresolved. With 0 bases removed from V and 12 bases from J, the gap between germline ends came to 12 bases. Germline assignment: CDR1 SGHAT and CDR2 FQNNGV. The CDR3 length is 13 residues. Written as DNA, the CDR3 is TGTGCCAGCAGCTTAGATCTTCCCCAGAACCAGCATTTT. Translation: CASSLDLPQNQHF.

This chain links TRBV5-1 with TRBJ1-1; 10 nucleotides align to TRBD1. Per the germline V gene, CDR1 is SGHRS and CDR2 is YFSETQ. The CDR3 is 16 residues long. With 2 bases clipped from V and 3 bases from J, the junction kept 7 bases outside the gene matches. The CDR3 DNA reads as TGCGCCAGCAGCTTTGGGACAGGGGTAGTCGACACTGAAGCTTTCTTT. This gives the protein CASSFGTGVVDTEAFF.

The sample holds a few counts of this clonotype. The chain carries TRBV6-5 and TRBJ2-5, with TRBD1 matching over 7 bases. The V and J ends lost 2 bases and 5 bases, in that order; junction bases with no gene match: 8. Germline-derived CDR1 and CDR2 are MNHEY and SVGAGI. This CDR3 contains 15 residues. The DNA of the CDR3 is TGTGCCAGCAGTTACGATGAGTCCAGGGGGGAGACCCAGTACTTC. Protein product: CASSYDESRGETQYF.

This chain links TRBV24-1 with TRBJ2-7; 9 bases align to TRBD1. The CDR3 runs 16 residues. Germline CDR1 is KGHDR and CDR2 is SFDVKD. J was trimmed by 5 bases and V by 1 base; bases with no gene match: 8. CDR3 sequence reads: CATSDLKAGQGDEQYF. The CDR3 nucleotides read TGTGCCACCAGTGATTTAAAGGCGGGACAGGGTGACGAGCAGTACTTC.

The chain is built from TRBV4-1 and TRBJ2-3; D ambiguous. Trimming stripped 0 bases from V and 1 base from J, with 8 bases between. Germline V gene sequence: CDR1 MGHRA, CDR2 YSYEKL. The length of the CDR3 is 15 residues. The CDR3 sequence is CASSQEGIGTDTQYF. The DNA for the CDR3 is TGCGCCAGCAGCCAAGAAGGGATAGGCACAGATACGCAGTATTTT.

On this clonotype itself: The germline gene is not matched at one end of the junction; a read error may be the cause. The gene calls are TRBV27 and TRBJ2-1; tentatively, D is TRBD2 (6 bases). CDR1 MNHEY and CDR2 SMNVEV come from the germline V gene (reference sequence). The CDR3 extends over 14 amino acids. The CDR3 here is CASSSVGSYNERFF. The CDR3 region has the DNA TGTGCCAGCAGCTCGGTCGGGAGCTACAATGAGCGGTTCTTC.

Note on this clonotype: A much larger clone lies one base from this, so it may be a read error. The J gene is TRBJ2-7, the V gene TRBV5-1; tentative D call: TRBD2 (5 bases). The V end was cut by 7 bases, the J end by 0 bases, with 14 bases between. The CDR3 runs 14 residues. CDR1 and CDR2 (germline): SGHRS, YFSETQ. The CDR3 sequence is CASGRAASSYEQYF. The CDR3 DNA reads TGCGCCAGCGGACGAGCGGCGAGCTCCTACGAGCAGTACTTC.

The chain combines TRBV5-5 with TRBJ2-5; 7 bases fit TRBD2. Matching the DNA end better, TRBJ2-7 makes the J call doubtful. The CDR3 has 15 residues. Germline lookup yields CDR1 SGHKS and CDR2 YYEKEE (reference sequence). CDR3 nucleotide sequence: TGTGCCAGCAGCGTGGTCGCGGCGGGAGTTTACGAGCAGTACTTC. Its protein is CASSVVAAGVYEQYF.

This clonotype was counted a few times. The V call is TRBV7-6, the J call TRBJ2-1; unclear D gene. Germline V gives CDR1 SGHVS, CDR2 FNYEAQ. The length of the CDR3 is 11 residues. Deletions cut 5 bases from V and 8 bases from J, with 7 bases between. CDR3 amino acids: CASSRAHEQFF. The CDR3 DNA sequence: TGTGCCAGCAGCCGCGCCCATGAGCAGTTCTTC.

Notes on this clonotype: This may stem from a read error, because a much larger clone lies one nucleotide away. This chain uses TRBV4-1 with TRBJ2-3, with D unresolved. The CDR3 spans 17 residues. Looked up from germline, CDR1 is MGHRA and CDR2 is YSYEKL. The CDR3, as DNA: TGCGCCAGCAGCCAAACCCAAGCGTACGGCAGCACAGATATGCAGTATTTT. Translation gives CASSQTQAYGSTDMQYF.